Presented here are 5 T cell receptor beta chains from one specimen sequenced in a study of regulatory T cells in long-lasting Graves disease (dated by TCRdb to the early 2020s). In light of the paper, this sample's time point label describes: newly diagnosed GD, antithyroid drugs for less than 3 months. For both TCR sequencing and RNA sequencing, RNA was extracted from PBMCs in TRIzol. Libraries came from multiplex PCR. Sequencing was carried out with an Illumina HiSeq 4000. TCR beta libraries were built with iRepertoire HTBI primers and Arm-PCR amplification of CDR3 regions. Using fastp trimming at Q25 and MiXCR clonotype assembly, TCRdb reanalyzed the public sequencing data and kept in-frame beta chains. Rows with a matching CDR3 protein are joined into one entry that keeps the most common DNA and genes. The sample table shows approximately 470,000 distinct CDR3 sequences, and 15% to 20% are seen once. The top ten clonotypes cover approximately 12% of the sample.

Separately, the same data were catalogued under a study of T cells in Graves' hyperthyroidism and ophthalmopathy.

Material: peripheral blood mononuclear cells (PBMCs), obtained at new diagnosis, from a patient treated with antithyroid drugs. The receptors stem from a man between 40 and 49 years old with Graves disease. Donor details come from another sample of the same person, matched by shared clones.

This clonotype has at least ten counts. The chain couples TRBV28 to TRBJ2-1; D remains unclear. CDR1 and CDR2 from the germline V gene are MDHEN and SYDVKM. Between the trimmed V and J ends, which lost 2 bases and 8 bases, there was a span of 19 bases. The CDR3 spans 16 residues. The CDR3 spells CASSLAFLTSSDEQFF. CDR3 nucleotide sequence: TGTGCCAGCAGTTTAGCCTTTCTTACGTCGAGCGATGAGCAGTTCTTC.

V gene TRBV11-3 combines with J gene TRBJ2-7; a weak D match, TRBD2 (5 bases). CDR1 and CDR2 (germline): SGHNT, YENEEA. Trimming took off 5 bases at V and 7 bases at J, with 18 bases between the two ends. The CDR3 loop spans 14 amino acids. The CDR3 sequence: CASSLRHGVGEQYF. The DNA for the CDR3 is TGTGCCAGCAGCCTCAGACACGGGGTGGGAGAGCAGTACTTC.

The V and J genes are TRBV7-9 and TRBJ2-3; D may be TRBD2 (6 bases). The closer fit of TRBJ2-5 to the DNA end suggests the J call may be wrong. This CDR3 contains 14 residues. In germline, CDR1 is SEHNR, CDR2 FQNEAQ (reference sequence). The CDR3 region is CASSGGAWDETQYF. The CDR3 DNA reads as TGTGCCAGCAGCGGAGGGGCTTGGGACGAGACCCAGTACTTC.

The sample holds many counts of this clonotype. The gene calls are TRBV24-1 and TRBJ2-7, with D perhaps TRBD2 (6 bases). The V gene's germline CDR1 is KGHDR and CDR2 SFDVKD. The CDR3 extends over 13 amino acids. The V end was cut by 6 bases, the J end by 7 bases, with 15 bases between. The CDR3 here is CATSMEGSGEQYF. The CDR3 region has the DNA TGTGCCACCAGTATGGAGGGTAGTGGGGAGCAGTACTTC.

This clonotype was observed at least ten times. The chain carries TRBV27 and TRBJ2-3; 13 bases are a match to TRBD2. The length of the CDR3 is 16 residues. The germline V gene encodes CDR1 MNHEY and CDR2 SMNVEV (reference sequence). V shed 6 bases, J shed 4 bases, and the junction held 7 bases outside the gene matches. CDR3 nucleotides: TGTGCCAGCAGCCCCCTACTAGCGGGAGGGCCAGATACGCAGTATTTT. Protein sequence: CASSPLLAGGPDTQYF.